The clone carrying this TCR beta chain was observed a handful of times. The V gene's germline CDR1 is MDHEN and CDR2 SYDVKM. The CDR3 sequence is 11 residues long. V lost 6 bases and J lost 6, with 9 bases in between. Using immunoSEQ multiplex PCR, the repertoire was profiled, and TCRdb retains in-frame clones only, with some absent. In the table there are 250,000 to 300,000 clones, approximately 86% of which are singletons. This sample is drawn from a study of blood T cell repertoires in COVID-19. The sample was peripheral blood. V gene TRBV28 combines with J gene TRBJ2-7, with D possibly being TRBD2 (6 bases). This TCR derives from a woman aged 45-65 years who had recovered from COVID-19. CDR3 in amino acids: CASSWRGEQYF. The CDR3 nucleotides read TGTGCCAGCAGCTGGAGGGGCGAGCAGTACTTC.